This entry describes one TCR beta chain. These data come from a study of blood T cell repertoires in COVID-19. Germline lookup yields CDR1 SGHNT and CDR2 YENEEA. The CDR3 is made up of 14 amino acids. Trimming took 5 bases from V and 7 from J; bases not matched to a gene: 8. Sequencing was performed with immunoSEQ multiplex PCR; in TCRdb, only in-frame clones are kept and a portion is missing. The sample holds about 130,000 clones, around 88% seen once. The sequence derives from a man aged 50-59 years with acute or convalescent COVID-19. The V gene is TRBV11-3, the J gene TRBJ2-1; TRBD2 aligns across 7 bases. Source material: peripheral blood. This chain's CDR3 is CASSTLNGGNEQFF. As DNA, the CDR3 is TGTGCCAGCAGCACACTTAACGGGGGGAATGAGCAGTTCTTC. Drawing the rest from reference TRBV11-3 and TRBJ2-1, the complete variable domain is EAGVVQSPRYKIIEKKQPVAFWCNPISGHNTLYWYLQNLGQGPELLIRYENEEAVDDSQLPKDRFSAERLKGVDSTLKIQPAELGDSAVYLCASSTLNGGNEQFFGPGTRLTVL.